This entry is about one TCR beta chain. This sample is drawn from a study of blood T cell repertoires in COVID-19. Study at large: The United States, Italy and Spain provided the acute and convalescent COVID-19 samples.

The study counted Cohort 3 donors as recovered given two negative PCRs, clearance, or symptom resolution. V lost 0 bases to trimming and J lost 9 bases; unmatched junction nucleotides: 15. This CDR3 has 19 residues. CDR1 and CDR2 from the germline V gene are LNHNV and YYDKDF (reference sequence). Sequencing used immunoSEQ multiplex PCR; TCRdb keeps in-frame clones, though not all of them. Here the sample spans about 300,000 clones, less than 85% being singletons. V usage is TRBV15 and J usage is TRBJ2-1; the match to TRBD2 covers 12 bases. The TCR comes from a woman in her 50s who had recovered from COVID-19. The sequenced material came from PBMCs or T cells enriched from blood (not recorded which). The DNA of the CDR3 is TGTGCCACCAGCAGAGATTCTGGCGGACTAGCGGGATTGCGTGGTGAGCAGTTCTTC. It specifies CATSRDSGGLAGLRGEQFF.